These 16 T cell receptor beta chains came from one sample sequenced in a study of T cell clusters in autoimmune cytopenias. TRB rearrangements were amplified by touch-down multiplex PCR with mixed TRB-A/B primers. Reanalyzing the multiplex PCR reads, TCRdb keeps one entry per CDR3 protein, without DNA. In total, the table holds around 9,500 distinct CDR3 sequences. TRB was amplified from approximately 250 ng of peripheral blood genomic DNA per sample. The specimen sequenced was peripheral blood. The receptors shown here come from a human donor with an autoimmune cytopenia or autoimmune hepatitis (not recorded which).

The J gene is TRBJ2-5, the V gene TRBV20-1. The CDR3 is made up of 11 amino acids. CDR1 DFQATT and CDR2 SNEGSKA come from the germline V gene (reference sequence). The chain's CDR3 is CSAGVQETQYF.

This sequence joins TRBV6-1 and TRBJ1-1. Germline V lookup: CDR1 MNHNS, CDR2 SASEGT. The CDR3 runs to 11 residues. CDR3: CASRENTEAFF.

The V and J genes are TRBV7-9 and TRBJ2-6. CDR3 size: 14 residues. CDR1 and CDR2 from the germline V gene are SEHNR and FQNEAQ (reference sequence). This CDR3 reads CASSGQSGANVLTF. The full variable domain, completed using reference TRBV7-9 and TRBJ2-6, is DTGVSQNPRHKITKRGQNVTFRCDPISEHNRLYWYRQTLGQGPEFLTYFQNEAQLEKSRLLSDRFSAERPKGSFSTLEIQRTEQGDSAMYLCASSGQSGANVLTFGAGSRLTVL.

The rearrangement joins TRBV6-6 to TRBJ2-3; TCRdb calls TRBD1, which cannot be checked without DNA. The germline V gene encodes CDR1 MNHNY and CDR2 SVGAGI (reference sequence). CDR3 length: 15 amino acids. CDR3 sequence reads: CASIPQGTPTDTQYF.

This clonotype is classed as medium-sized by frequency. This chain links TRBV5-6 with TRBJ2-3. This CDR3 comprises 14 residues. Per the germline V gene, CDR1 is SGHDT and CDR2 is YYEEEE. The CDR3 region is CASSLRLAADTQYF. The whole variable domain, remainder taken from reference TRBV5-6 and TRBJ2-3, is DAGVTQSPTHLIKTRGQQVTLRCSPKSGHDTVSWYQQALGQGPQFIFQYYEEEERQRGNFPDRFSGHQFPNYSSELNVNALLLGDSALYLCASSLRLAADTQYFGPGTRLTVL.

Measured by frequency, this clonotype is medium-sized. V is TRBV5-6 and J is TRBJ2-1; absent DNA, TCRdb's TRBD1 call cannot be checked. The CDR3 length is 13 residues. The germline CDR1 and CDR2 sequences are SGHDT and YYEEEE. This chain's CDR3 is CASSLVGENEQFF.

The genes are TRBV6-6 and TRBJ1-5; TCRdb gives TRBD1 as the D gene, but with no DNA this cannot be confirmed. Germline V gives CDR1 MNHNY, CDR2 SVGAGI (reference sequence). The CDR3 covers 13 residues. The CDR3 loop is CASSEQGNQPQHF.

According to its frequency, this clonotype is medium-sized. CDR3 loop: CASRPQGGNYGYTF. The chain has TRBV6-5 and TRBJ1-2. From germline, CDR1 is MNHEY and CDR2 SVGAGI. The CDR3 is 14 amino acids.

V and J are TRBV6-4 and TRBJ2-3; TCRdb reports TRBD1, a call that lacks DNA to check it against. The CDR3 extends over 15 amino acids. Per the germline V gene, CDR1 is MRHNA and CDR2 is SNTAGT. The CDR3 is CASSDSVGRTDTQYF.

The V call is TRBV20-1, the J call TRBJ2-1; TCRdb's D call, TRBD2, is unchecked because there is no DNA. The germline gives CDR1 DFQATT, CDR2 SNEGSKA (reference sequence). The length of the CDR3 is 15 residues. CDR3 loop: CSARTTSGTYNEQFF.

This chain links TRBV19 with TRBJ1-5; the D call from TCRdb, TRBD1, cannot be confirmed without DNA. From germline, CDR1 is LNHDA and CDR2 SQIVND (reference sequence). The CDR3 covers 13 residues. Here the CDR3 reads CASSRGRGDPQHF.

The chain joins TRBV5-1 to TRBJ1-1; the TRBD1 assignment by TCRdb is unverifiable without DNA. The CDR3 loop spans 17 amino acids. The germline CDR1 and CDR2 sequences are SGHRS and YFSETQ. This chain's CDR3 is CASSLRYAGSPNTEAFF.

This clonotype is labeled medium-sized based on frequency. The rearrangement uses TRBV6-5 and TRBJ1-5. CDR3 size: 13 residues. CDR1 is MNHEY and CDR2 is SVGAGI in the germline V gene. The CDR3 spells CASSFNDNQPQHF.

By frequency, this clonotype registers medium-sized. The genes are TRBV5-4 and TRBJ1-2. Germline lookup yields CDR1 SGHNT and CDR2 YYREEE (reference sequence). The CDR3 runs to 12 residues. This CDR3 reads CASSFGSYGYTF.

CDR3 loop: CASSLGNLFQGLRETQYF. V is TRBV5-6 and J is TRBJ2-5; without DNA, the TCRdb call of TRBD1 cannot be checked. CDR1 is SGHDT, CDR2 YYEEEE, per germline. CDR3 length equals 18 residues.

The chain uses TRBV27 and TRBJ2-7; checking the TCRdb D call of TRBD2 is not possible without DNA. The CDR3 is made up of 15 amino acids. From germline, CDR1 is MNHEY and CDR2 SMNVEV (reference sequence). The CDR3 spells CASSFRLAGEYEQYF.